Shown below are 21 T cell receptor beta chains from a single sample sequenced in a study of T cell repertoires in cytomegalovirus infection. MiXCR was run by TCRdb on the reads, yielding one entry per CDR3 protein. The sample carries roughly 230,000 distinct CDR3 sequences, 6.5% recorded once. The material sequenced was PBMCs. These receptors came from a human donor in good health (CMV status not recorded). Some clones in this sample may be carry-over from other donors' samples.

This clonotype has at least ten counts. The rearrangement uses TRBV7-2 and TRBJ2-2, with 7 bases that match TRBD1. This CDR3 is built from 16 residues. With V trimmed by 3 bases and J by 5 bases, 9 bases remained unmatched. Germline V gene data show CDR1 as SGHTA and CDR2 as FQGNSA. Here the CDR3 reads CASSFADRARTGELFF. DNA for the CDR3: TGTGCCAGCAGCTTCGCAGACAGGGCTAGAACCGGGGAGCTGTTTTTT.

This clonotype was counted many times. The rearrangement joins TRBV6-2 or TRBV6-3 to TRBJ1-5, with 8 bases fitting TRBD1. CDR1 is MNHEY, CDR2 SVGEGT, per germline. The CDR3 loop spans 15 amino acids. J gave up 7 bases and V 2 bases, and 7 bases lay outside the gene matches. The CDR3 region has the DNA TGTGCCAGCAGTTACCTAGACAGGGGAAACCAGCCCCAGCATTTT. Its translation: CASSYLDRGNQPQHF.

This clonotype was counted at least ten times. The J gene is TRBJ2-4, the V gene TRBV12-3 or TRBV12-4; D gene ambiguous. The V and J ends lost 8 bases and 0 bases respectively, with 5 bases between them. This CDR3 region has 12 residues. CDR3 sequence: CASGEAKNIQYF. CDR3 DNA sequence: TGTGCCAGCGGGGAAGCCAAAAACATTCAGTACTTC.

This clonotype was seen ten or more times. The chain uses TRBV27 and TRBJ2-7; 7 bases are shared with TRBD2. V shed 2 bases, J shed 0 bases, and the junction held 4 bases outside the gene matches. Germline V gives CDR1 MNHEY, CDR2 SMNVEV (reference sequence). The CDR3 length is 15 residues. CDR3 sequence reads: CASSLGAGLSYEQYF. The CDR3 coding sequence is TGTGCCAGCAGTTTAGGAGCGGGGCTCTCCTACGAGCAGTACTTC.

This clonotype was found many times. The J gene is TRBJ2-7, the V gene TRBV20-1; no definite D call. Trimming shortened V by 0 bases and J by 8 bases, and 8 bases separated the two germline ends. Germline CDR1 DFQATT, CDR2 SNEGSKA (reference sequence). This CDR3 has 11 amino acids. This CDR3 is CSARDRRQQYF. CDR3 DNA: TGCAGTGCTAGAGATAGGCGGCAGCAGTACTTC.

This clonotype came up many times. The rearrangement links TRBV7-6 to TRBJ1-1; no definite D call. Trimming removed 1 base from V and 10 bases from J, with 22 bases in between. The CDR3 is made up of 16 amino acids. Germline V gene data show CDR1 as SGHVS and CDR2 as FNYEAQ. The CDR3 region has the DNA TGTGCCAGCAGCTTAGGGGGTCCGAACGCGCCGGTTCCAGCTTTCTTT. This sequence encodes CASSLGGPNAPVPAFF.

Ten or more counts support this clonotype. V and J are TRBV4-2 and TRBJ2-4; D gene ambiguous. This CDR3 has 18 amino acids. Per germline, CDR1 LGHNA and CDR2 YNFKEQ. Trimming cost V 4 bases and J 0 bases, with 19 bases left between them. This CDR3 reads CASSLKLNRPLAKNIQYF. In DNA, the CDR3 is TGTGCCAGCAGCCTGAAACTGAACCGACCACTAGCCAAAAACATTCAGTACTTC.

This clonotype has at least ten counts. This chain joins TRBV18 and TRBJ2-7, with D perhaps TRBD1 (6 bases). The CDR3 runs 14 residues. V was cut by 1 base and J by 2 bases, with 9 bases left in between. The V gene's germline CDR1 is KGHSH and CDR2 LQKENI. The CDR3 region has the DNA TGTGCCAGCTCACCACGACGGACAGCCTACGAGCAGTACTTC. Translating it yields CASSPRRTAYEQYF. Variable domain in full (rest from reference TRBV18 and TRBJ2-7): NAGVMQNPRHLVRRRGQEARLRCSPMKGHSHVYWYRQLPEEGLKFMVYLQKENIIDESGMPKERFSAEFPKEGPSILRIQQVVRGDSAAYFCASSPRRTAYEQYFGPGTRLTVT.

This clonotype was seen repeatedly, ten times or more. The V gene is TRBV28, the J gene TRBJ2-5, with 8 bases identical to TRBD2. Trimming removed 3 bases from V and 3 bases from J; junction bases left unmatched: 6. Germline V lookup: CDR1 MDHEN, CDR2 SYDVKM. The CDR3 is 15 amino acids. The CDR3 DNA reads as TGTGCCAGCAGTTTGATCGGGACTAGTAAAGAGACCCAGTACTTC. It codes for CASSLIGTSKETQYF.

This clonotype has at least ten counts. The chain carries TRBV12-3 or TRBV12-4 and TRBJ1-1, with 7 nucleotides matching TRBD1. This CDR3 spans 14 amino acids. The V and J ends lost 6 bases and 0 bases, in that order; junction bases with no gene match: 4. The CDR3 region has the DNA TGTGCCAGCAGATGGGACAGACTGAACACTGAAGCTTTCTTT. Its translation is CASRWDRLNTEAFF.

This clonotype was seen at least ten times. The rearrangement joins TRBV29-1 to TRBJ2-3; tentative D call: TRBD2 (6 bases). Trimming pared 7 bases from V and 4 bases from J, leaving 12 bases between. CDR1 and CDR2 (germline): SQVTM, ANQGSEA. This CDR3 has 12 residues. Here the CDR3 DNA reads TGCAGCGGGGACGGGGGAGCAGATACGCAGTATTTT. Protein: CSGDGGADTQYF.

This chain uses TRBV5-1 with TRBJ1-5; D uncertain. This CDR3 spans 14 amino acids. Trimming stripped 5 bases from V and 3 bases from J, with 12 bases between. Germline V gene sequence: CDR1 SGHRS, CDR2 YFSETQ. CDR3 loop: CASSMDGTNQPQHF. CDR3 coding DNA: TGCGCCAGCAGTATGGATGGCACCAATCAGCCCCAGCATTTT.

This clonotype has at least ten counts. The gene calls are TRBV19 and TRBJ2-2, with D maybe TRBD1 (5 bases). Germline V lookup: CDR1 LNHDA, CDR2 SQIVND (reference sequence). This CDR3 is 15 amino acids long. Trimming shortened V by 3 bases and J by 1 base, and 9 bases separated the two germline ends. The DNA of the CDR3 is TGTGCCAGTAGTATGAGTACAGGGAACACCGGGGAGCTGTTTTTT. This encodes CASSMSTGNTGELFF.

This clonotype was counted ten times or more. The chain combines TRBV27 with TRBJ1-5; D is unresolved. The CDR3 contains 14 residues. Germline CDR1 is MNHEY and CDR2 is SMNVEV (reference sequence). V was pared by 4 bases and J by 7 bases, with 14 bases between. This chain's CDR3 is CASSYNNRNQPQHF. CDR3 sequence (DNA): TGTGCCAGCAGTTACAATAACCGAAACCAGCCCCAGCATTTT.

This clonotype was counted ten times or more. The chain is built from TRBV5-8 and TRBJ1-3; D is possibly TRBD1 (5 bases). Per the germline V gene, CDR1 is SGHTS and CDR2 is YDEGEE. The CDR3 runs 15 residues. V was clipped by 4 bases and J by 4 bases, with 15 bases between them. The CDR3 reads CASSPTGAVGNTIYF. The CDR3 nucleotides read TGTGCCAGCAGCCCCACTGGGGCCGTCGGAAACACCATATATTTT.

This clonotype appeared many times. The chain combines TRBV7-2 with TRBJ2-3; weak D call: TRBD1 (8 bases). Germline V gene sequence: CDR1 SGHTA, CDR2 FQGNSA. The V end was cut by 4 bases, the J end by 5 bases, with 13 bases between. The CDR3 spans 14 residues. Here the CDR3 reads CASSSTGGGDTQYF. The CDR3 DNA is TGTGCCAGCAGCTCCACAGGGGGGGGAGATACGCAGTATTTT.

This clonotype was recorded at least ten times. V and J are TRBV12-5 and TRBJ1-5; D is ambiguous. Trimming took off 0 bases at V and 9 bases at J, with 15 bases between the two ends. The CDR3 loop spans 15 amino acids. Germline V gene lookup returns CDR1 LGHNT and CDR2 FRNRAP. In DNA form, the CDR3 reads TGTGCTAGTGGTTTGGTACCGACGGGAGGATCGCCCCAGCATTTT. Encoded protein: CASGLVPTGGSPQHF.

This clonotype was seen at least ten times. V is TRBV29-1 and J is TRBJ2-3; no clear D gene. The CDR3 runs to 12 residues. Trimming removed 5 bases from V and 0 bases from J, with 6 bases in between. Per germline, CDR1 SQVTM and CDR2 ANQGSEA. The CDR3 DNA reads TGCAGCGTTAAGCCTAGCACAGATACGCAGTATTTT. Translation: CSVKPSTDTQYF.

The table lists this clonotype with a few counts. The V call is TRBV4-1, the J call TRBJ1-6; the D gene is possibly TRBD1 (5 bases). CDR3 length equals 17 residues. V lost 3 bases, J lost 4 bases, and 16 bases lay in between. Germline V gene data show CDR1 as MGHRA and CDR2 as YSYEKL. The CDR3 here is CASSQISQGEYNSPLHF. In DNA form, the CDR3 reads TGCGCCAGCAGCCAGATCTCCCAGGGCGAGTATAATTCACCCCTCCACTTT.

This clonotype was picked up many times. The chain links TRBV6-5 to TRBJ2-5, with D maybe TRBD1 (7 bases). Per germline, CDR1 MNHEY and CDR2 SVGAGI. CDR3 length: 15 amino acids. Trimming left V 0 bases short and J 7 bases short, with 15 bases between. CDR3 nucleotide sequence: TGTGCCAGCAGTTACTCGACCAGACAGGGAGGGACCCAGTACTTC. Its translation is CASSYSTRQGGTQYF.

This clonotype was counted at least ten times. The chain is built from TRBV7-2 and TRBJ1-1; 10 bases line up with TRBD1. V lost 5 bases to trimming and J lost 3 bases; unmatched junction nucleotides: 6. The CDR3 contains 15 residues. Germline V gene lookup returns CDR1 SGHTA and CDR2 FQGNSA. CDR3 residues: CASSADRGLDTEAFF. CDR3 in DNA: TGTGCCAGCAGCGCAGACAGGGGGCTGGACACTGAAGCTTTCTTT.